The source of this T cell receptor (beta chain) is a study of T cell responses to AZD1222 COVID-19 vaccine. Study-wide background: Second-dose groups at about 4 or about 12 weeks were pooled. Study outcomes and limitations: Across spike, vaccine-associated CD4 TCRs were found, dominant at 160-218 and 743-854. Only after the peak T cell response were repertoires sampled. Unmutated regions of variants are reportedly targeted by nearly half of spike-specific TCRs.

About this clone itself: Its antigen is currently unknown.

Only in-frame clones appear in the TCRdb table, and some are missing; sequencing was by immunoSEQ multiplex PCR. The sample shows approximately 180,000 clones, just over 85% of them seen only once. Material: peripheral blood, obtained on day 0 of AZD1222 vaccination. The receptor was derived from an adult in good health.

CDR3 residues: CASSQDLRPEPYEQYF. The CDR3 nucleotides are TGCGCCAGCAGCCAAGATCTTCGGCCAGAGCCGTACGAGCAGTACTTC. This chain uses TRBV4-1 with TRBJ2-7; D unresolved. The ends were cut back, 0 bases at V and 4 bases at J, with 16 bases in the middle. This CDR3 is 16 amino acids long. Germline V gene sequence: CDR1 MGHRA, CDR2 YSYEKL.